What follows are 25 T cell receptor beta chains derived from one specimen sequenced in a study of cytomegalovirus exposure and HLA in healthy donors. PCR primers comprised 60 Vbeta and 13 Jbeta primers. Assay: immunoSEQ multiplex PCR; the TCRdb copy retains only in-frame clones and omits some. The sample yields approximately 150,000 clones, under 80% seen once. The sequencing input was PBMCs. The receptor source for this set is a human donor in good health.

This rearrangement joins TRBV15 to TRBJ1-5; 7 bases are shared with TRBD1. Trimming at V came to 5 bases and at J to 1 base, leaving 5 bases not matched to a gene. This CDR3 spans 15 amino acids. Germline V gene lookup returns CDR1 LNHNV and CDR2 YYDKDF (reference sequence). CDR3 bases: TGTGCCACCAGCCTATCAGGGGGGAGCAATCAGCCCCAGCATTTT. Its translation: CATSLSGGSNQPQHF.

The chain combines TRBV29-1 with TRBJ2-7; 12 bases are a match to TRBD2. The CDR3 runs to 14 residues. The V and J ends lost 5 bases and 1 base, in that order; junction bases with no gene match: 3. Germline V gene lookup returns CDR1 SQVTM and CDR2 ANQGSEA. The CDR3: CSVWLAGGSYEQYF. CDR3 nucleotides: TGCAGCGTTTGGCTAGCGGGGGGGTCCTACGAGCAGTACTTC.

The chain has TRBV7-9 and TRBJ1-2; 12 nucleotides match TRBD1. Germline loops: CDR1 SEHNR, CDR2 FQNEAQ (reference sequence). This CDR3 has 15 amino acids. Trimming removed 5 bases from V and 7 bases from J; junction bases left unmatched: 8. The CDR3 is CASSASGQGAGGYTF. The CDR3 DNA reads as TGTGCCAGCAGCGCCTCGGGACAGGGGGCGGGTGGCTACACCTTC.

The chain carries TRBV7-3 and TRBJ2-2; 10 positions agree with TRBD1. V lost 4 bases, J lost 7 bases, and 6 bases stayed unmatched. Germline loops: CDR1 SGHTA, CDR2 FQGTGA. The length of the CDR3 is 15 residues. CDR3 DNA sequence: TGTGCCAGCAGCTCGGGGACAGGGGAGGTCGGGGAGCTGTTTTTT. Amino acids: CASSSGTGEVGELFF.

The V gene is TRBV11-2, the J gene TRBJ2-7; D is unresolved. There are 13 residues in the CDR3. V was cut by 3 bases and J by 2 bases, with 8 bases left in between. Germline V gene data show CDR1 as SGHAT and CDR2 as FQNNGV. CDR3 residues: CASSFSQAYEQYF. In DNA, the CDR3 is TGTGCCAGCAGCTTTTCTCAGGCCTACGAGCAGTACTTC.

The chain combines TRBV7-2 with TRBJ1-4; D may be TRBD1 (6 bases). The germline CDR1 and CDR2 sequences are SGHTA and FQGNSA. The CDR3 contains 13 residues. Trimming removed 4 bases from V and 7 bases from J, with 10 bases in between. The CDR3 DNA follows: TGTGCCAGCAGCTCCCCGACAGGTGAAAAACTGTTTTTT. Its translation: CASSSPTGEKLFF.

The V and J genes are TRBV11-2 and TRBJ2-7, with D maybe TRBD2 (6 bases). With 5 bases removed from V and 0 bases from J, the gap between germline ends came to 8 bases. This CDR3 spans 13 amino acids. Germline CDR1 SGHAT, CDR2 FQNNGV. The DNA for the CDR3 is TGTGCCAGCAGCCGGGACTTCTCCTACGAGCAGTACTTC. This codes for CASSRDFSYEQYF. The full variable domain, completed using reference TRBV11-2 and TRBJ2-7, is EAGVAQSPRYKIIEKRQSVAFWCNPISGHATLYWYQQILGQGPKLLIQFQNNGVVDDSQLPKDRFSAERLKGVDSTLKIQPAKLEDSAVYLCASSRDFSYEQYFGPGTRLTVT.

The chain's CDR3 is CASSRVNEQFF. The CDR3 nucleotides are TGTGCCAGCAGTCGGGTTAATGAGCAGTTCTTC. The gene calls are TRBV6-5 and TRBJ2-1; D unresolved. The germline gives CDR1 MNHEY, CDR2 SVGAGI. This CDR3 comprises 11 residues. The V gene lost 5 bases and the J gene lost 7 bases, with 6 bases spanning the gap.

This sequence joins TRBV27 and TRBJ2-2; TRBD2 might be the D (6 bases). The CDR3 is 15 amino acids. V dropped 0 bases and J dropped 5 bases, with 10 bases sitting between them. Germline CDR1 MNHEY, CDR2 SMNVEV (reference sequence). CDR3 nucleotides: TGTGCCAGCAGTTTATCTAGCGGAGGGACCGGGGAGCTGTTTTTT. Amino acids: CASSLSSGGTGELFF.

The chain has TRBV6-5 and TRBJ2-7; D unclear. Trimming cost V 6 bases and J 3 bases, with 15 bases left between them. The CDR3 totals 14 residues. Germline V gene lookup returns CDR1 MNHEY and CDR2 SVGAGI. The CDR3: CASSPDIGFYEQYF. The CDR3 nucleotides are TGTGCCAGCAGCCCTGACATCGGATTCTACGAGCAGTACTTC.

V is TRBV30 and J is TRBJ2-7; 7 bases match TRBD1. V lost 5 bases, J lost 2 bases, and 6 bases stayed unmatched. The CDR3 sequence is 13 residues long. Germline-derived CDR1 and CDR2 are GTSNPN and SVGIG (reference sequence). The CDR3 DNA is TGTGCCTGGGAAACAGGGGCCCCCTACGAGCAGTACTTC. It yields the protein CAWETGAPYEQYF.

V and J are TRBV6-5 and TRBJ1-1, with D possibly being TRBD1 (6 bases). The CDR3 consists of 14 residues. Germline CDR1 reads MNHEY; CDR2 reads SVGAGI. V shed 5 bases and J shed 5 bases, with 15 bases lying between them. The CDR3 DNA reads as TGTGCCAGCAGTAAACAGGGAGTTCAAACTGAAGCTTTCTTT. Translated: CASSKQGVQTEAFF.

J is TRBJ1-1 and V is TRBV6-6; D might be TRBD1 (6 bases). The CDR3 is 14 amino acids. V was cut by 5 bases and J by 0 bases, with 10 bases left in between. From germline, CDR1 is MNHNY and CDR2 SVGAGI (reference sequence). CDR3: CASSVTGLNTEAFF. The CDR3 nucleotides are TGTGCCAGCAGTGTGACAGGTTTGAACACTGAAGCTTTCTTT.

This clone was detected only once. Other DNA sequences in the sample encode the same CDR3. The CDR3 spells CASSTWTGRTEAFF. The CDR3 DNA is TGTGCCAGTAGTACATGGACAGGGAGGACTGAAGCTTTCTTT. The chain couples TRBV19 to TRBJ1-1, with 8 nucleotides matching TRBD1. The length of the CDR3 is 14 residues. CDR1 and CDR2 (germline): LNHDA, SQIVND (reference sequence). V trimming: 4 bases; J trimming: 5 bases; junction bases outside the gene matches: 6.

The CDR3 reads CATASGGGSYNEQFF. The CDR3 DNA reads TGTGCCACCGCCTCAGGCGGGGGCTCCTACAATGAGCAGTTCTTC. The rearrangement links TRBV7-9 to TRBJ2-1; 7 bases are shared with TRBD2. The CDR3 runs 15 residues. Germline assignment: CDR1 SEHNR and CDR2 FQNEAQ (reference sequence). The V and J ends lost 10 bases and 0 bases, in that order; junction bases with no gene match: 9.

The rearrangement joins TRBV29-1 to TRBJ2-2; perhaps TRBD2 as D (6 bases). V was cut by 7 bases and J by 6 bases, with 24 bases left in between. The CDR3 runs 16 residues. In germline, CDR1 is SQVTM, CDR2 ANQGSEA. CDR3 region: CSALKMGRRVPGELFF. DNA of the CDR3: TGCAGCGCCCTCAAAATGGGCAGGAGGGTCCCCGGGGAGCTGTTTTTT.

V usage is TRBV9 and J usage is TRBJ2-3, with 7 positions matching TRBD1. Trimming took 3 bases from V and 7 from J; bases not matched to a gene: 2. The CDR3 runs 12 residues. The germline CDR1 and CDR2 sequences are SGDLS and YYNGEE. The CDR3 spells CASSGQGNTQYF. The DNA of the CDR3 is TGTGCCAGCAGCGGACAGGGCAATACGCAGTATTTT.

This clone was counted only a few times. This chain links TRBV5-1 with TRBJ1-1; tentatively, D is TRBD1 (5 bases). From germline, CDR1 is SGHRS and CDR2 YFSETQ. Trimming took off 2 bases at V and 4 bases at J, with 12 bases between the two ends. This CDR3 is built from 14 residues. CDR3 protein: CASSFPREGTEAFF. The CDR3 coding sequence is TGCGCCAGCAGCTTTCCCAGGGAGGGCACTGAAGCTTTCTTT.

With regard to this clone: The same CDR3 is also encoded by other DNA sequences in this sample. This rearrangement joins TRBV6-5 to TRBJ1-5; D is uncertain. Trimming took 0 bases from V and 2 from J, leaving 8 bases between them. Per the germline V gene, CDR1 is MNHEY and CDR2 is SVGAGI. The CDR3 is made up of 15 amino acids. The CDR3 nucleotides read TGTGCCAGCAGTTACTCAGGCGGAGGCAATCAGCCCCAGCATTTT. Protein sequence: CASSYSGGGNQPQHF.

The chain is built from TRBV12-5 and TRBJ2-5; D is possibly TRBD1 (8 bases). Germline CDR1 is LGHNT and CDR2 is FRNRAP. CDR3 length equals 16 residues. V lost 5 bases and J 2 bases, leaving 18 bases between the germline ends. The CDR3 coding sequence is TGTGCTAGTGGTACCGGACAGGGAGGGGTACAAGAGACCCAGTACTTC. This codes for CASGTGQGGVQETQYF.

V usage is TRBV4-2 and J usage is TRBJ1-4; 8 bases match TRBD1. V was clipped by 0 bases and J by 2 bases; unmatched bases: 5. Germline CDR1 LGHNA, CDR2 YNFKEQ. This CDR3 comprises 17 residues. The CDR3 DNA follows: TGTGCCAGCAGCCAAGAAGGCACAGGGGGTACTAATGAAAAACTGTTTTTT. Its protein is CASSQEGTGGTNEKLFF.

The CDR3 region has the DNA TGTGCCAGCAGTGTTCACGTAGTTGAAGCTTTCTTT. Encoded protein: CASSVHVVEAFF. The chain employs TRBV2 and TRBJ1-1, with unresolved D. Germline lookup yields CDR1 SNHLY and CDR2 FYNNEI. Trimming took 4 bases from V and 7 from J, leaving 10 bases between them. This CDR3 region has 12 residues.

This clone was observed a single time. The chain uses TRBV7-6 and TRBJ2-2; D gene uncertain. The V and J ends lost 4 bases and 0 bases respectively, with 9 bases between them. Germline CDR1 SGHVS, CDR2 FNYEAQ. The CDR3 is made up of 15 amino acids. This chain's CDR3 is CASSSTGSNTGELFF. The CDR3, as DNA: TGTGCCAGCAGCTCCACCGGTTCGAACACCGGGGAGCTGTTTTTT.

Written as DNA, the CDR3 is TGTGCCAGCAGCTTTACCAGGGGGCTCAGTAATTCACCCCTCCACTTT. Translation: CASSFTRGLSNSPLHF. The V call is TRBV7-9, the J call TRBJ1-6, with TRBD1 matching 8 bases. The trim removed 3 bases at V and 6 bases at J, leaving 7 bases unmatched. The CDR3 length is 16 residues. CDR1 is SEHNR and CDR2 is FQNEAQ in the germline V gene (reference sequence).

The chain uses TRBV21-1 and TRBJ1-5; TRBD1, as called in the table, went unchecked against the DNA. TRBV21-1 is termed a pseudogene. CDR3 size: 14 residues. The CDR3 nucleotides are TGTGCCAGCACGTACAGGGTAAGGGATCAGCCCCAGCATTTT. This sequence encodes CASTYRVRDQPQHF.